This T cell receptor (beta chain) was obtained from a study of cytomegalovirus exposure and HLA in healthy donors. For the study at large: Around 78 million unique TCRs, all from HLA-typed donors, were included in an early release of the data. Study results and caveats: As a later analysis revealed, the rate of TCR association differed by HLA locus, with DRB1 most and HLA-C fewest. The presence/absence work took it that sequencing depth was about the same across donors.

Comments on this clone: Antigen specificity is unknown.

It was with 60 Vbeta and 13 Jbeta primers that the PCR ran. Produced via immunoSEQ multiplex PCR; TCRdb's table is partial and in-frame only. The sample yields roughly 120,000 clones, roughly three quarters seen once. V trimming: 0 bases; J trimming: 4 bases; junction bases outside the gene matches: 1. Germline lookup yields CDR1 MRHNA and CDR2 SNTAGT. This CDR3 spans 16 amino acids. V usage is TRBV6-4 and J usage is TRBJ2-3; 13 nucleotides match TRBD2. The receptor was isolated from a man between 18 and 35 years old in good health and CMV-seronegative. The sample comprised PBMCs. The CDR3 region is CASSDSGLAGPDTQYF. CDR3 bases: TGTGCCAGCAGTGACTCGGGACTAGCGGGACCAGATACGCAGTATTTT.